This entry features one T cell receptor beta chain sequence. The antigen remains undetermined. The deep-level immunoSEQ assay was used. Generated by immunoSEQ multiplex PCR, the TCRdb table keeps only in-frame clones and is missing some. This sample has approximately 2.1 million clones; 85% to 95% occur once, and the top ten carry about 0.39%. Donors, without exception, were Caucasian adults residing in Nashville, Tennessee. This sample was taken from a study of shared clonotypes between healthy human individuals. Study-wide results and limits: Among non-shared clonotypes, generation probabilities were lower than among those shared by all four donors. Sampling used blood alone; tissue repertoires probably differ.

Germline CDR1 GTSNPN, CDR2 SVGIG (reference sequence). This CDR3 region has 16 residues. V dropped 0 bases and J dropped 1 base, with 13 bases sitting between them. What was sequenced was naive CD4+ T cells from PBMCs. Described subset: CD45RA+ positively selected. V is TRBV30 and J is TRBJ2-4, with D possibly called TRBD1 or TRBD2 (6 bases each). This clonotype originated in a man younger than 35 in good health. Some clones in this sample may be carry-over from other donors' samples. For the CDR3, the DNA is TGTGCCTGGAGTGTACCGGGGGCGAGGGCCAAAAACATTCAGTACTTC. This translates into CAWSVPGARAKNIQYF.